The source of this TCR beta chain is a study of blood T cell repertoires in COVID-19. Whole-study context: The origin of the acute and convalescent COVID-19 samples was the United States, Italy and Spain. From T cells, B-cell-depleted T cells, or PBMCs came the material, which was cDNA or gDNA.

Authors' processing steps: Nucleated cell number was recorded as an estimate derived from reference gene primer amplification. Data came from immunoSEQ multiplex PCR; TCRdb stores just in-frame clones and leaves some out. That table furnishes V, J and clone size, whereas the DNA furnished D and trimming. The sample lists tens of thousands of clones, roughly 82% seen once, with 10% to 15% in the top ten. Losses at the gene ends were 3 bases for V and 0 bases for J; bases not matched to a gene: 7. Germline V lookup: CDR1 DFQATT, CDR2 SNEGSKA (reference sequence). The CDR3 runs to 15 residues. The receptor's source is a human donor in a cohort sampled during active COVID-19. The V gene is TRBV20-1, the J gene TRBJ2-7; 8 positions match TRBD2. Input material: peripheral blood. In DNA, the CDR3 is TGCAGTGCTAGTGGTAGCGGGGTTCCCTCCTACGAGCAGTACTTC. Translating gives CSASGSGVPSYEQYF.